The clone carrying this T cell receptor (beta chain) was recorded once. The CDR3 contains 18 residues. Trimming removed 0 bases from V and 6 bases from J, with 21 bases in between. Germline V gene lookup returns CDR1 LNHDA and CDR2 SQIVND (reference sequence). This sample was included in a study of blood T cell repertoires in COVID-19. The assay was immunoSEQ multiplex PCR, and TCRdb's table has in-frame clones only and misses some. This table holds some 210,000 clones, 84% found once. This rearrangement joins TRBV19 to TRBJ2-1, with D possibly matching TRBD1 (6 bases). The clonotype comes from a woman aged 45-65 years with active or convalescent COVID-19. Sequencing used peripheral blood. In DNA, the CDR3 is TGTGCCAGTAGTATAGATCCAATGGGGGCCGCCGACCCCAATGAGCAGTTCTTC. Translating gives CASSIDPMGAADPNEQFF.